This TCR beta chain was sequenced for a study of shared clonotypes between healthy human individuals. It was at deep level that the assay was run. TCRdb's copy holds only in-frame clones and misses some; the assay was immunoSEQ multiplex PCR. The data show under 2,000,000 clones, with just under 95% seen just once and 1.2% held by the top ten. Trimming took 3 bases from V and 3 from J, leaving 14 bases between them. The CDR3 length is 15 residues. The germline V gene has CDR1 SNHLY and CDR2 FYNNEI. The naive CD8 population came from CD45RO-negative cells selected for CCR7, without terminally differentiated effector memory CD45RA+ cells.

The sequenced material came from naive CD8+ T cells sorted from blood. The sequence was obtained from a man between 18 and 35 years old in good health. This chain uses TRBV2 with TRBJ2-5; D tentatively reads TRBD1 or TRBD2 (6 bases each). The CDR3 reads CASSDPRRGEETQYF. CDR3 bases: TGTGCCAGCAGTGACCCCCGGAGGGGGGAAGAGACCCAGTACTTC. Full variable domain (rest looked up from reference TRBV2 and TRBJ2-5): EPEVTQTPSHQVTQMGQEVILRCVPISNHLYFYWYRQILGQKVEFLVSFYNNEISEKSEIFDDQFSVERPDGSNFTLKIRSTKLEDSAMYFCASSDPRRGEETQYFGPGTRLLVL.